The table lists the clone carrying this TCR beta chain with a count of one. The germline gene is not matched at one end of the junction; a read error may be the cause. This sample was included in a study of sequential checkpoint blockade in melanoma. Clones were sequenced by immunoSEQ multiplex PCR, and TCRdb holds only the in-frame ones, with some missing. The sample has over 10,000 clones; roughly a quarter are singletons. This CDR3 spans 14 amino acids. Germline V gene data show CDR1 as MDHEN and CDR2 as SYDVKM. Treatment indicated: randomized to nivolumab then ipilimumab (arm A) or the reverse (arm B).

This chain uses TRBV28 with TRBJ2-1; the D call may be TRBD1 or TRBD2 (6 bases each). The sequence came from a human donor with melanoma. The sample consisted of tumor tissue (inferred from file names), taken from a patient given nivolumab and ipilimumab in sequence. CDR3 loop: CASTLDRGHNEQFF. The CDR3 DNA reads as TGTGCCAGCACTTTAGACCGGGGGCACAATGAGCAGTTCTTC. Full variable domain (rest looked up from reference TRBV28 and TRBJ2-1): DVKVTQSSRYLVKRTGEKVFLECVQDMDHENMFWYRQDPGLGLRLIYFSYDVKMKEKGDIPEGYSVSREKKERFSLILESASTNQTSMYLCASTLDRGHNEQFFGPGTRLTVL.